The rows below give T cell receptor beta chains drawn from one sample of a study of blood T cell repertoires in COVID-19. Measured with immunoSEQ multiplex PCR; TCRdb has only the in-frame clones, and not every one. The data show approximately 250,000 clones, around four fifths seen once. Material: peripheral blood. These receptors were taken from an older woman with active or convalescent COVID-19. Each CDR3 is given with its conserved first and last residue. The D gene is left open where the match is weak.

CDR3aa: CASSLSAGSSETQYF
v_gene: TRBV11-3
j_gene: TRBJ2-5
d_gene: -

CDR3aa: CASSQQGAGTGELFF
v_gene: TRBV14
j_gene: TRBJ2-2
d_gene: TRBD1

CDR3aa: CASSPTTGNTEAFF
v_gene: TRBV9
j_gene: TRBJ1-1
d_gene: -

CDR3aa: CASSRSSPLTDTQYF
v_gene: TRBV19
j_gene: TRBJ2-3
d_gene: -

CDR3aa: CASSLRSGGHEQFF
v_gene: TRBV7-3
j_gene: TRBJ2-1
d_gene: -

CDR3aa: CASSLWGQQLNTGELFF
v_gene: TRBV5-1
j_gene: TRBJ2-2
d_gene: -

CDR3aa: CASSQGASGANVLTF
v_gene: TRBV6-5
j_gene: TRBJ2-6
d_gene: TRBD1

CDR3aa: CAIRAGDDNQPQHF
v_gene: TRBV10-3
j_gene: TRBJ1-5
d_gene: -

CDR3aa: CASRARGVPTDTQYF
v_gene: TRBV5-1
j_gene: TRBJ2-3
d_gene: TRBD2

CDR3aa: CASSLLAGSYEQYF
v_gene: TRBV11-3
j_gene: TRBJ2-7
d_gene: -

CDR3aa: CASCLRQGGAGELFF
v_gene: TRBV28
j_gene: TRBJ2-2
d_gene: TRBD1

CDR3aa: CSVEASPTSGSRKTQYF
v_gene: TRBV29-1
j_gene: TRBJ2-5
d_gene: TRBD2

CDR3aa: CASSLIGTDGYTF
v_gene: TRBV12-3/TRBV12-4
j_gene: TRBJ1-2
d_gene: TRBD1

CDR3aa: CAWSGDTLATEAFF
v_gene: TRBV30
j_gene: TRBJ1-1
d_gene: -

CDR3aa: CASSLSGAVTEAFF
v_gene: TRBV6-2/TRBV6-3
j_gene: TRBJ1-1
d_gene: -

CDR3aa: CASSTRTVDGTQYF
v_gene: TRBV19
j_gene: TRBJ2-3
d_gene: -

CDR3aa: CASSYSGGTDTQYF
v_gene: TRBV6-5
j_gene: TRBJ2-3
d_gene: -

CDR3aa: CASRPNRGTGELFF
v_gene: TRBV27
j_gene: TRBJ2-2
d_gene: TRBD1

CDR3aa: CASRAPEGARQPQHF
v_gene: TRBV28
j_gene: TRBJ1-5
d_gene: TRBD1

CDR3aa: CASSYSEDQPQHF
v_gene: TRBV6-5
j_gene: TRBJ1-5
d_gene: -

CDR3aa: CASSLVRGVTGELFF
v_gene: TRBV5-4
j_gene: TRBJ2-2
d_gene: -

CDR3aa: CASSLDGTSGSFGEADTQYF
v_gene: TRBV11-3
j_gene: TRBJ2-3
d_gene: TRBD2

CDR3aa: CASRGTGRMSNQPQHF
v_gene: TRBV10-1
j_gene: TRBJ1-5
d_gene: TRBD1

CDR3aa: CASSYTDSNYGYTF
v_gene: TRBV6-5
j_gene: TRBJ1-2
d_gene: -

CDR3aa: CASSYQIAGAYNEQFF
v_gene: TRBV5-1
j_gene: TRBJ2-1
d_gene: TRBD2

CDR3aa: CASTLMVGRGGTDTQYF
v_gene: TRBV19
j_gene: TRBJ2-3
d_gene: -